This entry is about one T cell receptor beta chain. What antigen it recognizes has not been identified. Base qualities were left out, and no much larger clone turns up one base away. Per the germline V gene, SQVTM is the CDR1 and ANQGSEA is the CDR2. V gives up 0 bases and J gives up 7 bases, and the segment between their germline ends measures 22 bases. From the cysteine up to the phenylalanine, the CDR3 has a length of 17 residues. Only the CDR3 DNA is retained, 51 bases long and in frame from the first base. The immunoSEQ Assay, a bias-controlled multiplex PCR, was used to amplify TCRbeta CDR3 regions from genomic DNA. The study's processing was this. Within the assay, amplification of reference gene primers was used to estimate how many nucleated cells each sample contained. To quantify the absolute abundance of each unique TCRbeta CDR3 rearrangement, sequence reads were collapsed and filtered. For each sample, productive Simpson clonality was calculated by taking the square root of Simpson's diversity index across productive rearrangements. The table was pulled from immuneACCESS by TCRdb, which kept in-frame rearrangements only. Such tables lose some clones; where checked, under half of the loss comes from unresolved V genes, and the rest has no known cause. The V and J calls and clone size come from that table; D and trimming were worked out from the DNA. The sample has some 120,000 clones on record, around 81% of them singletons. The top ten clones comprise more than 3% of the sample.

The entry originates in a study of blood T cell repertoires in COVID-19 (dated by TCRdb to the early 2020s). Context from the whole study: Collaborator samples came from the United States, Italy and Spain and covered acute and convalescent phases of COVID-19. The prospective study material was composed of cDNA or gDNA derived from T cells, B-cell-depleted T cells, or PBMCs. Subjects who had been exposed to COVID-19, were actively infected with it, or had recovered from it provided the deeply sampled blood TCRbeta repertoires that made up the dataset. A freely available public database, intended as a resource for researchers studying the immune response to SARS-CoV-2, is where the repertoires were released. Samples came from the ongoing ImmuneRACE study (first 160 participants) plus 1,254 subjects from 6 global collaborators. Nearly every sample came with metadata listing a de-identified subject ID, COVID-19 status, age in years and sex. Where HLA class I and class II types were available, the types were taken from metadata supplied by the sample provider, not from assay-based typing.

General findings and caveats noted by the study authors: The amount of clinical and demographic metadata varied by source and participant and was provided uncurated.

Whole blood was collected in K2EDTA tubes by collaborating institutions according to the institutions' own protocols. For TCRbeta analysis, collaborator samples were shipped as frozen whole blood, as isolated PBMCs, or as DNA extracted from either sample type. The sequenced material came from peripheral blood. This sequence was found in a woman aged 50 to 60 with acute or convalescent COVID-19. The sequence links TRBV29-1 to TRBJ2-1; the D gene is possibly TRBD2, with 6 bases matching. Here the CDR3 is given as CSVEDLSAASVRNEQFF. The sequenced DNA is TGCAGCGTTGAAGATCTTTCGGCGGCTAGCGTACGGAATGAGCAGTTCTTC.